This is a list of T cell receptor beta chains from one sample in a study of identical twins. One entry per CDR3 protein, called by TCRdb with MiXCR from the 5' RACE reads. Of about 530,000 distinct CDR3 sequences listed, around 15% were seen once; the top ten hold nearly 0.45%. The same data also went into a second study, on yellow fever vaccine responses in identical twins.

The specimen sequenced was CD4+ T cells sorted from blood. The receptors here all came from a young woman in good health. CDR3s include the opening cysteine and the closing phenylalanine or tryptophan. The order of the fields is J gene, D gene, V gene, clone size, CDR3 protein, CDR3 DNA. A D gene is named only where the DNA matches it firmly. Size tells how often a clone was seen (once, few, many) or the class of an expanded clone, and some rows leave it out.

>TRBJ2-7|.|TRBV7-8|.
CASRLRIYDEQYF
TGTGCCAGTCGACTGAGAATTTATGACGAGCAGTACTTC
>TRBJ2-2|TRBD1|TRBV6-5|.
CASSYSTWTGQLFF
TGTGCCAGCAGTTACTCCACTTGGACAGGGCAACTGTTTTTT
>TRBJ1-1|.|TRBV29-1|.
CSVAPWGTMNTEAFF
TGCAGCGTTGCCCCATGGGGCACCATGAACACTGAAGCTTTCTTT
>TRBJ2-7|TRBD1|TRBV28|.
CASSRTGGDSYGTIYEQYF
TGTGCCAGCAGCAGAACAGGGGGAGATTCATACGGGACAATTTACGAGCAGTACTTC
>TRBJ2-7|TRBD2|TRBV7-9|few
CASSLEAGGMYEQYF
TGTGCCAGCAGCTTAGAAGCGGGAGGAATGTACGAGCAGTACTTC
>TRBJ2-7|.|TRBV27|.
CASSLIVSDEQYF
TGTGCCAGCAGTTTAATTGTCTCGGACGAGCAGTACTTC
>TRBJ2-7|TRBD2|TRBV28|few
CASPPSGSSYEQYF
TGTGCCAGCCCTCCTAGCGGTAGCTCCTACGAGCAGTACTTC
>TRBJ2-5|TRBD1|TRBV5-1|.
CASSLRGQGKETQYF
TGCGCCAGCAGCTTACGGGGACAGGGAAAAGAGACCCAGTACTTC
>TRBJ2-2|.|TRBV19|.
CASSAYTGELFF
TGTGCCAGTAGTGCCTACACCGGGGAGCTGTTTTTT
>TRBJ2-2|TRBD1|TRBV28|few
CASSLPRDRLVSGELFF
TGTGCCAGCAGTCTACCCCGGGACAGGCTTGTCTCCGGGGAGCTGTTTTTT
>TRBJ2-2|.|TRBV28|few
CASIGKGGELFF
TGTGCCAGCATTGGGAAAGGCGGGGAGCTGTTTTTT
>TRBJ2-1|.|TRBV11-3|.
CASSLDPGVPYNEQFF
TGTGCCAGCAGCTTAGACCCAGGGGTGCCCTACAATGAGCAGTTCTTC
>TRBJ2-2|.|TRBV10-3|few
CATRAGAESSGELFF
TGTGCCACGAGAGCAGGGGCTGAGTCTTCCGGGGAGCTGTTTTTT
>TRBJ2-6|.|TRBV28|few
CASSLSGGGYSGANVLTF
TGTGCCAGCAGTTTATCCGGGGGAGGCTACTCTGGGGCCAACGTCCTGACTTTC
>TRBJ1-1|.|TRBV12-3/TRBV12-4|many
CASGSWGTEAFF
TGTGCCAGCGGCTCGTGGGGCACTGAAGCTTTCTTT
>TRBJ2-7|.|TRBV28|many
CASKSTVSYEQYF
TGTGCCAGCAAATCCACAGTGTCCTACGAGCAGTACTTC
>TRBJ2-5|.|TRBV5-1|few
CASSLGGSMGETQYF
TGCGCCAGCAGCTTGGGTGGCAGCATGGGAGAGACCCAGTACTTC
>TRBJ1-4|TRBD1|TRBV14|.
CASSRPTGRVFF
TGTGCCAGCAGCCGCCCGACAGGGAGGGTGTTTTTT
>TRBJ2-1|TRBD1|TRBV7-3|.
CASSPMAGTVNEQFF
TGTGCCAGCAGCCCCATGGCCGGGACAGTAAATGAGCAGTTCTTC
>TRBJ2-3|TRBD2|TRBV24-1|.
CATGTSGTDTQYF
TGTGCCACCGGGACTAGCGGAACAGATACGCAGTATTTT
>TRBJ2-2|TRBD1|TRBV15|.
CATRFGTGVTGELFF
TGTGCCACTCGGTTCGGGACAGGGGTCACCGGGGAGCTGTTTTTT
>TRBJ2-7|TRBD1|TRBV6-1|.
CASSGGRDRGFYEQYF
TGTGCCAGCAGTGGAGGCCGGGACAGGGGGTTCTACGAGCAGTACTTC
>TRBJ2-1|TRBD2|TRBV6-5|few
CASSYSGSGGSKQQFF
TGTGCCAGCAGTTACTCGGGTAGCGGGGGTAGCAAACAGCAGTTCTTC
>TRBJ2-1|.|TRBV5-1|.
CASSLGEVGNEQFF
TGCGCCAGCAGCTTGGGGGAGGTTGGGAATGAGCAGTTCTTC
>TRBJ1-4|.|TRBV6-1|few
CASSGTGKEKLFF
TGTGCCAGCAGTGGAACAGGGAAGGAAAAACTGTTTTTT
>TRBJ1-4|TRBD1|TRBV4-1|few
CASSQAGQGDEKLFF
TGCGCCAGCAGCCAGGCGGGACAGGGGGATGAAAAACTGTTTTTT
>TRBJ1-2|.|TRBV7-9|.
CASSLPGPPEIRGYTF
TGTGCCAGCAGCTTACCGGGACCCCCGGAAATTCGAGGCTACACCTTC
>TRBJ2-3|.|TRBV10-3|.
CAISDGGYDTQYF
TGTGCCATCAGTGATGGAGGGTATGATACGCAGTATTTT
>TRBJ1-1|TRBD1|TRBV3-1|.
CASSLTRGRSWNTEAFF
TGTGCCAGCAGCCTTACCAGGGGGCGAAGTTGGAACACTGAAGCTTTCTTT
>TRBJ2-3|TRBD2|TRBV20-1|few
CSATGTSGRSTDTQYF
TGCAGTGCTACCGGGACTAGCGGGAGGAGCACAGATACGCAGTATTTT
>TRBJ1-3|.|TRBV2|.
CASTPEGGRFIGNTIYF
TGTGCCAGCACCCCGGAAGGGGGTCGATTTATTGGAAACACCATATATTTT
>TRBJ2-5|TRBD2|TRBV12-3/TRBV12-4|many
CASSLGLSSGAQETQYF
TGTGCCAGCAGTTTAGGATTATCTAGCGGAGCCCAAGAGACCCAGTACTTC
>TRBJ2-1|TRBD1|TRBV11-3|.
CASSQSQGAFYNEQFF
TGTGCCAGCAGCCAGTCTCAGGGGGCCTTCTACAATGAGCAGTTCTTC
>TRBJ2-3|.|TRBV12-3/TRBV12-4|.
CASSLGRFSSTDTQYF
TGTGCCAGCAGTTTGGGGCGGTTCTCAAGCACAGATACGCAGTATTTT
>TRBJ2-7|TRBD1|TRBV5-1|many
CASSSDRAYEQYF
TGCGCCAGCAGCTCCGACAGGGCCTACGAGCAGTACTTC
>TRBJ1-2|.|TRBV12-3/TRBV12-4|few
CASSPSGQLYGYTF
TGTGCCAGCAGCCCATCGGGACAACTATATGGCTACACCTTC
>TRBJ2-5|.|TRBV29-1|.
CSVEGRLSQETQYF
TGCAGCGTTGAAGGGCGGCTATCACAAGAGACCCAGTACTTC
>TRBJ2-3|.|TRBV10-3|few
CAMGGLGTDTQYF
TGTGCCATGGGGGGGCTTGGCACAGATACGCAGTATTTT
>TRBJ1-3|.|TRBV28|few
CASSPTETSGNTIYF
TGTGCCAGCAGCCCAACGGAAACCTCTGGAAACACCATATATTTT
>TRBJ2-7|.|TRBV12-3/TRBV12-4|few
CASMGHLYEQYF
TGTGCCAGCATGGGACATCTCTACGAGCAGTACTTC
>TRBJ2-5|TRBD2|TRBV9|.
CASSVGIAGGVKQETQYF
TGTGCCAGCAGCGTAGGAATAGCGGGAGGGGTGAAGCAAGAGACCCAGTACTTC
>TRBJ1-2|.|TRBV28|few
CASTPGGQSYGYTF
TGTGCCAGCACCCCCGGGGGGCAGTCCTATGGCTACACCTTC
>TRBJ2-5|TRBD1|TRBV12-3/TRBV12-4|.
CASKTDREQETQYF
TGTGCCAGCAAGACGGACAGGGAACAAGAGACCCAGTACTTC
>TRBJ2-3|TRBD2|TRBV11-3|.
CASSRRETTDTQYF
TGTGCCAGCAGCCGGCGGGAGACCACAGATACGCAGTATTTT
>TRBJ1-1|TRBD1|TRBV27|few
CASSLRQGMTLNTEAFF
TGTGCCAGCAGTCTTCGACAGGGTATGACTCTGAACACTGAAGCTTTCTTT
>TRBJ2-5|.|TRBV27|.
CASSFRGVAQETQYF
TGTGCCAGCAGTTTTCGCGGGGTTGCCCAAGAGACCCAGTACTTC
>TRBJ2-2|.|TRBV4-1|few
CASSQVRDLPNTGELFF
TGCGCCAGCAGCCAAGTCCGCGATCTTCCGAACACCGGGGAGCTGTTTTTT
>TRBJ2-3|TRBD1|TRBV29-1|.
CSVTGLGTDTQYF
TGCAGCGTGACAGGGTTGGGCACAGATACGCAGTATTTT
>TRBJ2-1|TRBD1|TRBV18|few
CASSPKTGSYNEQFF
TGTGCCAGCTCACCAAAGACAGGGTCCTACAATGAGCAGTTCTTC